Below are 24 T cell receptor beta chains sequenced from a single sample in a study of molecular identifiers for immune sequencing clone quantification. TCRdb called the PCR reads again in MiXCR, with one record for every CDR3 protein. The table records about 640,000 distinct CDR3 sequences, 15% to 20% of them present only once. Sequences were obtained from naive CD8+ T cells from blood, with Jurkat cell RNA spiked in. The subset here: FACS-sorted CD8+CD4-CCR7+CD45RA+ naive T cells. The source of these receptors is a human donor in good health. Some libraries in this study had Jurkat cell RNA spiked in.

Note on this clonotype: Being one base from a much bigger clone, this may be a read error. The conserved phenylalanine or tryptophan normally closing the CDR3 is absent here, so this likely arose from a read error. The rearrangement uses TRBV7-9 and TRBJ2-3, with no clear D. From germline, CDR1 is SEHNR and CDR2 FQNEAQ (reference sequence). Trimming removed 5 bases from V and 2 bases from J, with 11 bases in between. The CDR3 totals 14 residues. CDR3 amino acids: CASSPALATDTQYS. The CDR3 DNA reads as TGTGCCAGCAGCCCAGCTCTGGCCACAGATACGCAGTATTCT.

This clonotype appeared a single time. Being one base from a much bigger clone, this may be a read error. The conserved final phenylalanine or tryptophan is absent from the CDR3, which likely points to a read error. The CDR3 here is CSARSLGNSNQPQHL. CDR3 in DNA: TGCAGTGCTCGTTCGCTCGGAAATAGCAATCAGCCCCAGCATCTT. The chain couples TRBV20-1 to TRBJ1-5; D not certain. The CDR3 consists of 15 residues. The germline V gene has CDR1 DFQATT and CDR2 SNEGSKA (reference sequence). V lost 5 bases, J lost 0 bases, and 14 bases lay in between.

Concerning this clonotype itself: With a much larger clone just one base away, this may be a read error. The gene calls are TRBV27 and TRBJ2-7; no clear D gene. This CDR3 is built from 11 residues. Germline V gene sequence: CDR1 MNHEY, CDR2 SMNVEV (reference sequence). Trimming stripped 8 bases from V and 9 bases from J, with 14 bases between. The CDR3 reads CASAHLHGQYF. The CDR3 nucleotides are TGTGCCAGCGCCCACCTCCACGGGCAGTACTTC.

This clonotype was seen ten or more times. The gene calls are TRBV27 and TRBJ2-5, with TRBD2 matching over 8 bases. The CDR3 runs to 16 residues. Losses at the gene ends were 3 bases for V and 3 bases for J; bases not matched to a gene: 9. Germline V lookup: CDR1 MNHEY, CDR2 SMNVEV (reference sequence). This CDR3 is CASSLIASGSEETQYF. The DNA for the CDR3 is TGTGCCAGCAGTTTGATTGCTAGCGGGTCCGAAGAGACCCAGTACTTC.

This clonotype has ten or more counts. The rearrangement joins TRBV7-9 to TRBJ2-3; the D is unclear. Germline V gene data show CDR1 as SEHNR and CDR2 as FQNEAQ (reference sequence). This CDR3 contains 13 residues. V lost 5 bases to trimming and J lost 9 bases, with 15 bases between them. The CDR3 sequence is CASSMDPGHTQYF. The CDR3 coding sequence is TGTGCCAGCAGCATGGACCCAGGTCACACGCAGTATTTT.

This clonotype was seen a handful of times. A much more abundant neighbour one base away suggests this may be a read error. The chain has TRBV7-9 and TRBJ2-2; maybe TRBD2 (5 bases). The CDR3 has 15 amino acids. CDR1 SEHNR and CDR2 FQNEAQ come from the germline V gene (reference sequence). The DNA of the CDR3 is TGTGCCAGCAGCTTAACTGGAGTTGACACCGGGGAGCTGGTTTTT. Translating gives CASSLTGVDTGELVF.

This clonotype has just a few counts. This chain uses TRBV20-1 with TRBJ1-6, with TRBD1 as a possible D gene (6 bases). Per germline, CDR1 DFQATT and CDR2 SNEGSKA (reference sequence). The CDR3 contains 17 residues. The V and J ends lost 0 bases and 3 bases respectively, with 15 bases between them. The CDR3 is CSARDPSRTVYNSPLHF. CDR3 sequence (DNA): TGCAGTGCTAGAGACCCATCCCGGACAGTCTATAATTCACCCCTCCACTTT.

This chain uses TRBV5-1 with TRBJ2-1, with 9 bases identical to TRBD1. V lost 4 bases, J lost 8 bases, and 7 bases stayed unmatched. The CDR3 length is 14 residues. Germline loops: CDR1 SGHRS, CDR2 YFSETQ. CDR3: CASSVPTGGDEQFF. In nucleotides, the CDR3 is TGCGCCAGCAGCGTACCTACAGGGGGCGATGAGCAGTTCTTC.

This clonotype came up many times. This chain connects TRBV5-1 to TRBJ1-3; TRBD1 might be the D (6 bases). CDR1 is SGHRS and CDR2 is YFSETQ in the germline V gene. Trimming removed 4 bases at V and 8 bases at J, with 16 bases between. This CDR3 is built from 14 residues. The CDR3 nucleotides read TGCGCCAGCAGCCCGGACAGCTCCGGAGACACCATATATTTT. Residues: CASSPDSSGDTIYF.

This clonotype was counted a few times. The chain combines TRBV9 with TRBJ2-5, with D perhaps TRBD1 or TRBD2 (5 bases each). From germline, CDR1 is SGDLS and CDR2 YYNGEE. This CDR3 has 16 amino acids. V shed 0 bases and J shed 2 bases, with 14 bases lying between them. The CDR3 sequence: CASSVGGPGLQETQYF. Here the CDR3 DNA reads TGTGCCAGCAGCGTAGGGGGACCAGGTCTACAAGAGACCCAGTACTTC.

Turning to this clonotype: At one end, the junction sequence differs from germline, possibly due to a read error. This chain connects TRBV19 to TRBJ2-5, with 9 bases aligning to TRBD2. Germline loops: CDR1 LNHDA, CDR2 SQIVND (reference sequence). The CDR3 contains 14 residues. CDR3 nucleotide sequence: TGTGCCAGTAAGGGCGGGGGGGCCGGGGAGACCCAGCACTTC. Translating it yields CASKGGGAGETQHF.

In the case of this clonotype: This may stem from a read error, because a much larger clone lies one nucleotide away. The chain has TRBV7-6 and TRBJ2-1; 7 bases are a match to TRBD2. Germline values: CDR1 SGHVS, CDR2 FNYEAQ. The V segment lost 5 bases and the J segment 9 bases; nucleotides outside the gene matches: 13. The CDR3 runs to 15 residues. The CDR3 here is CASSPQYGRCGEQFF. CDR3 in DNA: TGTGCCAGCAGCCCTCAGTACGGGAGGTGCGGTGAGCAGTTCTTC.

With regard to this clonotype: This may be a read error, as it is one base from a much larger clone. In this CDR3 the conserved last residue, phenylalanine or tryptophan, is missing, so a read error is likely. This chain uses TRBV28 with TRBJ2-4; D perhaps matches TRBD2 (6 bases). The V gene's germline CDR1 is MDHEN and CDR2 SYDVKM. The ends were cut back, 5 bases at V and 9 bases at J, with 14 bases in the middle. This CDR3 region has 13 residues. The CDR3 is CASSPSVNSIQYL. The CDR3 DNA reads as TGTGCCAGCAGTCCTAGCGTAAATAGCATTCAGTACCTC.

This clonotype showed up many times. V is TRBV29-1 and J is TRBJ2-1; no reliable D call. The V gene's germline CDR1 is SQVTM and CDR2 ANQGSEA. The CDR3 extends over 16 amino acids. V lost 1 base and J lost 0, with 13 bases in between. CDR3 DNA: TGCAGCGTTGAAGGTTTTAGCCCGAGCTCCTACAATGAGCAGTTCTTC. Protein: CSVEGFSPSSYNEQFF.

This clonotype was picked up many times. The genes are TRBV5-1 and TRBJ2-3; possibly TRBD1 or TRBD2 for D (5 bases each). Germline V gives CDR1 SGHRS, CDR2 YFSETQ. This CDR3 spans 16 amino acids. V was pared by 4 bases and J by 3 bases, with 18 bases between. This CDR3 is CASSGGEGWWTDTQYF. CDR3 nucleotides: TGCGCCAGCAGCGGGGGAGAGGGATGGTGGACAGATACGCAGTATTTT.

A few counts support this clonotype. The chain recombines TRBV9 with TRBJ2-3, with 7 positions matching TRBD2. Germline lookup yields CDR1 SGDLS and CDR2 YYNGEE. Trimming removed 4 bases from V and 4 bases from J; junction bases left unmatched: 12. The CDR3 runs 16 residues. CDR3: CASSYYGAGSSDTQYF. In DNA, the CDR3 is TGTGCCAGCAGCTATTACGGAGCGGGATCCTCAGATACGCAGTATTTT.

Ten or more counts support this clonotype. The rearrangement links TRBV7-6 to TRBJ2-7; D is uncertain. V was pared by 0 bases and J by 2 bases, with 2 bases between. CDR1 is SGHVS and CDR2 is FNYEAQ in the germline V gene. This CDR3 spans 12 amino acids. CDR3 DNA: TGTGCCAGCAGCTTAGCGCCCTACGAGCAGTACTTC. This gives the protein CASSLAPYEQYF.

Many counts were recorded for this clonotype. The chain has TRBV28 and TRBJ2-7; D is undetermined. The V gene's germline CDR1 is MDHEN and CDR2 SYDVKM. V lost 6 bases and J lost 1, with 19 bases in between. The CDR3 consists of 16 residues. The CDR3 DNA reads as TGTGCCAGCAGGATCGAGCCCGAGACGGGTTCCTACGAGCAGTACTTC. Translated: CASRIEPETGSYEQYF.

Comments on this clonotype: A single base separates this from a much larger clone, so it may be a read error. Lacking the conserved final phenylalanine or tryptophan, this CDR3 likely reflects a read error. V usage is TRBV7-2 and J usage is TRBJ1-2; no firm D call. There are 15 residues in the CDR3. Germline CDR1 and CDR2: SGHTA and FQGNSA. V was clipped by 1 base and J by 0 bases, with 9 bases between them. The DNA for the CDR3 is TGTGCCAGCAGCTTAGGAGCAGCGACTAACTATGGCTACACCTCC. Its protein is CASSLGAATNYGYTS.

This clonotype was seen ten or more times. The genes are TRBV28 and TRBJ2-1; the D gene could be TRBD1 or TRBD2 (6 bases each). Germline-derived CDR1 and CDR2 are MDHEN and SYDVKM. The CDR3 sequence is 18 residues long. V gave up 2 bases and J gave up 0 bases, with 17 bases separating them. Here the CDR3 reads CASSLTRGLPSSYNEQFF. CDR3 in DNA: TGTGCCAGCAGTTTAACCAGGGGACTGCCCAGCTCCTACAATGAGCAGTTCTTC.

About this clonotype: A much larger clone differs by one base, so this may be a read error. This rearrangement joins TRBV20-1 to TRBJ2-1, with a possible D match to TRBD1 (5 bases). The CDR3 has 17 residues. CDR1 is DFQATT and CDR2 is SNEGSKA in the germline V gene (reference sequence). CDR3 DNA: TGCGGTGCTAGACCAACCGCTCATGAAGGGGTCAACAATGAGCAGTTCTTC. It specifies CGARPTAHEGVNNEQFF.

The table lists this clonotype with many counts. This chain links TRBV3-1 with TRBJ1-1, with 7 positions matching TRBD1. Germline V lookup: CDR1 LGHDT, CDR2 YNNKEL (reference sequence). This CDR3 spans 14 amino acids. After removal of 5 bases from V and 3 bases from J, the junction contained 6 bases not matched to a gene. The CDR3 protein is CASSFGRGDTEAFF. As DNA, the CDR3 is TGTGCCAGCAGCTTCGGCAGGGGGGACACTGAAGCTTTCTTT.

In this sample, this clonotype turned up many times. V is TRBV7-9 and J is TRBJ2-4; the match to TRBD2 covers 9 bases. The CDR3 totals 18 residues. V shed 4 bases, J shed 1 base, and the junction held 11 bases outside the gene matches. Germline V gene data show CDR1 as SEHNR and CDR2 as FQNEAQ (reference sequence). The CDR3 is CASSSGGGGGPAKNIQYF. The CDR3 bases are TGTGCCAGCAGCTCTGGCGGGGGGGGAGGTCCGGCCAAAAACATTCAGTACTTC.

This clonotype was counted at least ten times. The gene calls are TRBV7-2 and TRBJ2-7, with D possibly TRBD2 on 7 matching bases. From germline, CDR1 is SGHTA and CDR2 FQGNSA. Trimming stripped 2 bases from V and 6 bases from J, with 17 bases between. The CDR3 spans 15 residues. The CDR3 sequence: CASSLRWGGQVEQYF. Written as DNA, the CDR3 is TGTGCCAGCAGCTTACGGTGGGGGGGGCAGGTCGAGCAGTACTTC.